A single sample is the source of the 30 T cell receptor beta chains below, sequenced in a study of T cell responses to AZD1222 COVID-19 vaccine. Produced via immunoSEQ multiplex PCR; TCRdb's table is partial and in-frame only. The sample has some 110,000 clones, around 89% seen once. Sequencing was performed on peripheral blood, taken 28 days after the second AZD1222 dose. The source is an adult who received the AZD1222 COVID-19 vaccine.

This clone has more than one count but fewer than ten. The rearrangement uses TRBV4-2 and TRBJ2-4, with 9 bases aligning to TRBD1. CDR3 size: 16 residues. V shed 4 bases and J 3 bases; nucleotides not matched to a gene: 7. Per germline, CDR1 LGHNA and CDR2 YNFKEQ. The CDR3 DNA reads as TGTGCCAGCAGCCGCAACCCGGGACAGGGCAAAAACATTCAGTACTTC. This codes for CASSRNPGQGKNIQYF.

Only a few counts were recorded for this clone. One end of the junction varies from germline; a read error may be responsible. The V and J genes are TRBV7-9 and TRBJ2-7; TRBD2 matches at 11 bases. The CDR3 has 14 amino acids. Germline V gene lookup returns CDR1 SEHNR and CDR2 FQNEAQ (reference sequence). The CDR3 DNA reads TGTGCCAGCAGCCTAGCGGGAGGCCCCCACGAGCAGTACTTC. Its protein is CASSLAGGPHEQYF. The complete variable domain, with remaining parts taken from reference TRBV7-9 and TRBJ2-7, reads DTGVSQNPRHKITKRGQNVTFRCDPISEHNRLYWYRQTLGQGPEFLTYFQNEAQLEKSRLLSDRFSAERPKGSFSTLEIQRTEQGDSAMYLCASSLAGGPHEQYFGPGTRLTVT.

The J gene is TRBJ2-1, the V gene TRBV2; TRBD2 agrees at 14 bases. CDR1 is SNHLY and CDR2 is FYNNEI in the germline V gene. V gave up 3 bases and J gave up 8 bases; unmatched junction bases: 3. The CDR3 sequence is 15 residues long. The CDR3 is CASSEGLAGVYEQFF. The CDR3 DNA follows: TGTGCCAGCAGTGAGGGACTAGCGGGGGTCTATGAGCAGTTCTTC.

DNA of the CDR3: TGTGCCAGCAGCGTTTACCCCGGAAGGGAAAATGGCTACACCTTC. It codes for CASSVYPGRENGYTF. The chain links TRBV9 to TRBJ1-2; D call uncertain. V was shortened by 2 bases and J by 6 bases, with 17 bases between the two germline ends. CDR1 is SGDLS and CDR2 is YYNGEE in the germline V gene. The CDR3 extends over 15 amino acids. Variable domain in full (rest from reference TRBV9 and TRBJ1-2): DSGVTQTPKHLITATGQRVTLRCSPRSGDLSVYWYQQSLDQGLQFLIQYYNGEERAKGNILERFSAQQFPDLHSELNLSSLELGDSALYFCASSVYPGRENGYTFGSGTRLTVV.

In this sample, this clone turned up a few times. V gene TRBV2 combines with J gene TRBJ2-7; D ambiguous. Germline CDR1 reads SNHLY; CDR2 reads FYNNEI. The CDR3 has 12 residues. Deletions cut 0 bases from V and 4 bases from J, with 4 bases between. DNA of the CDR3: TGTGCCAGCAGTGAAGCCGGGTACGAGCAGTACTTC. Protein: CASSEAGYEQYF.

CDR3 nucleotides: TGTGCCAGCAGCGTACTGGCGGGAGGGGCAAGCGGTGAGCAGTTCTTC. This sequence encodes CASSVLAGGASGEQFF. V gene TRBV9 combines with J gene TRBJ2-1, with 9 positions matching TRBD2. The CDR3 sequence is 16 residues long. CDR1 is SGDLS, CDR2 YYNGEE, per germline. Unmatched junction bases numbered 11, after V lost 1 base and J lost 9 bases.

The V and J genes are TRBV4-2 and TRBJ2-7, with 11 bases aligning to TRBD2. Trimming took 1 base from V and 1 from J; bases not matched to a gene: 12. Germline V gene sequence: CDR1 LGHNA, CDR2 YNFKEQ. The CDR3 spans 19 residues. The CDR3 region is CASSQVGLAGGPGSYEQYF. CDR3 DNA sequence: TGTGCCAGCAGCCAAGTTGGGTTAGCGGGAGGGCCTGGTTCCTACGAGCAGTACTTC.

The chain combines TRBV13 with TRBJ1-4, with 7 bases that match TRBD1. The ends lost 5 bases at V and 7 bases at J; junction bases unmatched: 10. From germline, CDR1 is PRHDT and CDR2 FYEKMQ (reference sequence). The CDR3 has 15 residues. The CDR3 spells CASSATRGPFEKLFF. CDR3 sequence (DNA): TGTGCCAGCAGCGCAACAAGGGGGCCCTTTGAAAAACTGTTTTTT. The whole variable domain, remainder taken from reference TRBV13 and TRBJ1-4, is AAGVIQSPRHLIKEKRETATLKCYPIPRHDTVYWYQQGPGQDPQFLISFYEKMQSDKGSIPDRFSAQQFSDYHSELNMSSLELGDSALYFCASSATRGPFEKLFFGSGTQLSVL.

J is TRBJ1-2 and V is TRBV4-2; possible D gene TRBD1, 6 bases. This CDR3 region has 13 residues. Germline V gene sequence: CDR1 LGHNA, CDR2 YNFKEQ. The V gene lost 4 bases and the J gene lost 6 bases, with 12 bases spanning the gap. CDR3 coding DNA: TGTGCCAGCAGCCCCGGACAGTCTAATGGCTACACCTTC. It specifies CASSPGQSNGYTF.

The chain combines TRBV7-2 with TRBJ2-1; 8 bases map to TRBD2. The CDR3 sequence is 14 residues long. Germline V gene data show CDR1 as SGHTA and CDR2 as FQGNSA. V shed 5 bases, J shed 2 bases, and the junction held 2 bases outside the gene matches. The CDR3 loop is CASSTGLAYNEQFF. In nucleotides, the CDR3 is TGTGCCAGCAGCACGGGACTAGCCTACAATGAGCAGTTCTTC. The variable domain in full, with the rest retrieved from reference TRBV7-2 and TRBJ2-1, is GAGVSQSPSNKVTEKGKDVELRCDPISGHTALYWYRQSLGQGLEFLIYFQGNSAPDKSGLPSDRFSAERTGGSVSTLTIQRTQQEDSAVYLCASSTGLAYNEQFFGPGTRLTVL.

The rearrangement joins TRBV5-8 to TRBJ2-5, with 7 bases identical to TRBD1. This CDR3 comprises 14 residues. Trimming at V came to 4 bases and at J to 5 bases, leaving 8 bases not matched to a gene. Per the germline V gene, CDR1 is SGHTS and CDR2 is YDEGEE. CDR3 region: CASSLTTGLETQYF. The CDR3 region has the DNA TGTGCCAGCAGCCTAACGACAGGGTTGGAGACCCAGTACTTC.

The chain combines TRBV6-5 with TRBJ1-2; a weak D match, TRBD1 (5 bases). CDR1 and CDR2 from the germline V gene are MNHEY and SVGAGI. Trimming stripped 0 bases from V and 4 bases from J, with 12 bases between. This CDR3 is built from 15 residues. CDR3 nucleotide sequence: TGTGCCAGCAGTTACTCGATTTCAGGGTTCTATGGCTACACCTTC. Its translation is CASSYSISGFYGYTF.

V gene TRBV9 combines with J gene TRBJ1-2; 9 bases fit TRBD1. The CDR3 length is 15 residues. The V and J ends lost 0 bases and 4 bases, in that order; junction bases with no gene match: 4. Germline CDR1 SGDLS, CDR2 YYNGEE. DNA of the CDR3: TGTGCCAGCAGCGTAGAGGGACAGGGACTCTATGGCTACACCTTC. Translating gives CASSVEGQGLYGYTF. The whole variable domain, remainder taken from reference TRBV9 and TRBJ1-2, is DSGVTQTPKHLITATGQRVTLRCSPRSGDLSVYWYQQSLDQGLQFLIQYYNGEERAKGNILERFSAQQFPDLHSELNLSSLELGDSALYFCASSVEGQGLYGYTFGSGTRLTVV.

The chain uses TRBV6-4 and TRBJ2-1; 9 nucleotides agree with TRBD2. This CDR3 region has 15 residues. Germline values: CDR1 MRHNA, CDR2 SNTAGT. V lost 7 bases, J lost 7 bases, and 11 bases stayed unmatched. This chain's CDR3 is CASTPGTSWSNEQFF. In nucleotides, the CDR3 is TGTGCCAGCACCCCTGGGACTAGCTGGAGTAATGAGCAGTTCTTC.

The chain joins TRBV27 to TRBJ1-5, with a tentative D call TRBD1 (5 bases). The V gene lost 5 bases and the J gene lost 7 bases, with 27 bases spanning the gap. Germline values: CDR1 MNHEY, CDR2 SMNVEV (reference sequence). CDR3 size: 18 residues. CDR3 protein: CASSPLLEWDGRKQPQHF. CDR3 nucleotides: TGTGCCAGCAGTCCCCTCCTTGAATGGGACGGGAGGAAGCAGCCCCAGCATTTT.

The chain is built from TRBV5-1 and TRBJ2-1; 14 nucleotides line up with TRBD2. The germline gives CDR1 SGHRS, CDR2 YFSETQ. With V trimmed by 4 bases and J by 8 bases, 5 bases remained unmatched. The CDR3 is 15 residues long. This CDR3 is CASSPGTSGSHEQFF. CDR3 in DNA: TGCGCCAGCAGCCCCGGGACTAGCGGGAGCCATGAGCAGTTCTTC.

The genes are TRBV7-9 and TRBJ1-5, with D possibly TRBD1 on 5 matching bases. The CDR3 consists of 17 residues. Germline lookup yields CDR1 SEHNR and CDR2 FQNEAQ (reference sequence). V shed 0 bases and J shed 10 bases, with 22 bases lying between them. CDR3 sequence (DNA): TGTGCCAGCAGCTTAGCGGGGCGTGCGGGGCCCCATTCCCCCCAGCATTTT. Encoded protein: CASSLAGRAGPHSPQHF.

This clone was recorded a few times. This chain connects TRBV11-2 to TRBJ2-7; 10 nucleotides align to TRBD1. The V and J ends lost 1 base and 4 bases, in that order; junction bases with no gene match: 7. CDR1 and CDR2 from the germline V gene are SGHAT and FQNNGV. The CDR3 consists of 16 residues. The CDR3 here is CASSLVGGQGLYEQYF. DNA for the CDR3: TGTGCCAGCAGCTTAGTCGGGGGACAGGGGTTATACGAGCAGTACTTC.

CDR3 residues: CASSDQIYEQYF. The DNA for the CDR3 is TGTGCCAGCAGCGACCAGATCTACGAGCAGTACTTC. The chain joins TRBV7-8 to TRBJ2-7; D not certain. Germline V lookup: CDR1 SGHVS, CDR2 FQNEAQ. Trimming removed 5 bases from V and 3 bases from J, with 8 bases in between. CDR3 length equals 12 residues. The variable domain in full, with the rest retrieved from reference TRBV7-8 and TRBJ2-7, is GAGVSQSPRYKVAKRGQDVALRCDPISGHVSLFWYQQALGQGPEFLTYFQNEAQLDKSGLPSDRFFAERPEGSVSTLKIQRTQQEDSAVYLCASSDQIYEQYFGPGTRLTVT.

This chain connects TRBV10-3 to TRBJ1-2; D is uncertain. The CDR3 extends over 13 amino acids. The germline gives CDR1 ENHRY, CDR2 SYGVKD. Trimming removed 0 bases at V and 7 bases at J, with 9 bases between. Here the CDR3 DNA reads TGTGCCATCAGTGAGTCCTTGAAAGCTGGCTACACCTTC. It is translated as CAISESLKAGYTF.

The chain is built from TRBV9 and TRBJ2-7, with 10 bases that match TRBD1. CDR1 and CDR2 from the germline V gene are SGDLS and YYNGEE. Trimming removed 2 bases from V and 2 bases from J; junction bases left unmatched: 1. The CDR3 has 14 amino acids. The CDR3 region has the DNA TGTGCCAGCAGCGTGGGACAGGGGACCTACGAGCAGTACTTC. As protein: CASSVGQGTYEQYF.

Only a few counts were recorded for this clone. DNA of the CDR3: TGCGCCAGCAGTGAGTCGATCCGGGGAGATAGCAATCAGCCCCAGCATTTT. It codes for CASSESIRGDSNQPQHF. The chain recombines TRBV10-1 with TRBJ1-5; no firm D call. Per germline, CDR1 WNHNN and CDR2 SYGVQD (reference sequence). V was trimmed by 0 bases and J by 0 bases, leaving 12 bases between them. The CDR3 covers 17 residues.

The chain links TRBV9 to TRBJ2-1, with 8 bases aligning to TRBD2. This CDR3 is 15 amino acids long. Unmatched junction bases numbered 3, after V lost 0 bases and J lost 4 bases. CDR1 and CDR2 from the germline V gene are SGDLS and YYNGEE. The CDR3 nucleotides are TGTGCCAGCAGCGTAGAAGCGGGAGTGTACAATGAGCAGTTCTTC. The encoded protein is CASSVEAGVYNEQFF.

The V gene is TRBV5-4, the J gene TRBJ2-5; D may be TRBD2 (5 bases). The CDR3 length is 15 residues. Trimming took off 0 bases at V and 1 base at J, with 10 bases between the two ends. CDR1 is SGHNT, CDR2 YYREEE, per germline (reference sequence). The CDR3 is CASSLASLSQETQYF. The CDR3 DNA reads as TGTGCCAGCAGCTTGGCTAGCCTGTCCCAAGAGACCCAGTACTTC.

About this clone itself: One end of the junction does not line up with germline, which may come from a read error. The chain employs TRBV30 and TRBJ1-1; D might be TRBD1 (5 bases). This CDR3 spans 9 amino acids. Germline V lookup: CDR1 GTSNPN, CDR2 SVGIG (reference sequence). The CDR3 reads CAWGRQSIF. The CDR3 region has the DNA TGTGCCTGGGGGAGACAGTCGATCTTT. Full variable domain (outside the CDR3, taken from reference TRBV30 and TRBJ1-1): SQTIHQWPATLVQPVGSPLSLECTVEGTSNPNLYWYRQAAGRGLQLLFYSVGIGQISSEVPQNLSASRPQDRQFILSSKKLLLSDSGFYLCAWGRQSIFGQGTRLTVV.

This clone showed up just a few times. The genes are TRBV28 and TRBJ2-7; D possibly corresponds to TRBD2 (5 bases). With 5 bases removed from V and 2 bases from J, the gap between germline ends came to 22 bases. Germline loops: CDR1 MDHEN, CDR2 SYDVKM. The CDR3 is 17 residues long. The CDR3 spells CASSLANGEIPPYEQYF. The CDR3 coding sequence is TGTGCCAGCAGTCTAGCTAATGGGGAGATTCCGCCCTACGAGCAGTACTTC.

This chain uses TRBV21-1 with TRBJ1-5. TRBV21-1 is a listed pseudogene. This CDR3 region has 20 residues. As DNA, the CDR3 is TGTGCCAGCAGCTCCATTCCGGGGGGTCTACTGGATGATAGCAATCAGCCCCAGCATTTT. Encoded protein: CASSSIPGGLLDDSNQPQHF.

The chain couples TRBV7-2 to TRBJ2-7, with D unresolved. V gave up 2 bases and J gave up 3 bases, with 2 bases separating them. The CDR3 totals 11 residues. The germline CDR1 and CDR2 sequences are SGHTA and FQGNSA. The DNA of the CDR3 is TGTGCCAGCAGCTTATTCTACGAGCAGTACTTC. Translation: CASSLFYEQYF.

The chain combines TRBV7-9 with TRBJ2-5; D gene unclear. Germline V lookup: CDR1 SEHNR, CDR2 FQNEAQ (reference sequence). The V end lost 1 base, the J end lost 9 bases, and 6 bases lay between the germline ends. The CDR3 extends over 11 amino acids. CDR3 sequence (DNA): TGTGCCAGCAGCTTAGTGGCCGCCCAGTACTTC. Its translation: CASSLVAAQYF.

This chain uses TRBV4-3 with TRBJ1-2, with TRBD1 matching over 9 bases. Germline V gene lookup returns CDR1 LGHNA and CDR2 YSLEER. This CDR3 is built from 14 residues. V was pared by 4 bases and J by 7 bases, with 7 bases of the junction left unmatched. The CDR3 region has the DNA TGCGCCAGCAGCCCGGACAGGGGAGGGGGTGGCTACACCTTC. Its translation is CASSPDRGGGGYTF.